A selection of T cell receptor beta chains follows, all from one sample in a study of OX40 agonist ivuxolimab in advanced cancers. The protocol was immunoSEQ multiplex PCR, while the TCRdb copy is restricted to in-frame clones and leaves out a portion. The repertoire holds 20,000 or so clones, approximately 84% seen once, with 30% to 35% in the top ten. The specimen was CD4+ or CD8+ T cells sorted from blood, collected in a trial of the OX40 agonist ivuxolimab. The receptors were gathered from an adult with an advanced solid tumor such as melanoma, head and neck, liver or kidney cancer. Both conserved end residues are part of each CDR3. The D gene is left open where the match is weak. Size tells how often a clone was seen (once, few, many) or the class of an expanded clone, and some rows leave it out.

j_call,d_call,v_call,clone_size,cdr3_nt,cdr3_aa
TRBJ1-5,-,TRBV6-1,-,TGTGCCAGCAGTGAGAGGAATCAGCCCCAGCATTTT,CASSERNQPQHF
TRBJ2-7,TRBD1,TRBV28,-,TGTGCCAGCAACCCGACCCGAGACAGGGGATCCTACGAGCAGTACTTC,CASNPTRDRGSYEQYF
TRBJ1-2,-,TRBV6-5,-,TGTGCCAGCAGTTACACGCAGGGGAGGTTTGGCTACACCTTC,CASSYTQGRFGYTF
TRBJ1-2,TRBD1,TRBV5-3,-,TGTGCCAGAAGCTTAGGGACAGACCACCTCTTC,CARSLGTDHLF
TRBJ2-7,-,TRBV5-8,-,TGTGCCAGCAGCACGGGACATATCTACGAGCAGTACTTC,CASSTGHIYEQYF
TRBJ1-1,TRBD1,TRBV6-5,-,TGTGCCAGCAGCTTGACAGGGGGCCGGGGCACTGAAGCTTTCTTT,CASSLTGGRGTEAFF
TRBJ1-2,-,TRBV6-6,-,TGTGCCAGCAGCTCAGGGGCGCCGAACTATGGCTACACCTTC,CASSSGAPNYGYTF
TRBJ2-7,-,TRBV30,once,TGTGCCTGGAGTGTAGCACAGGTGTACGAGCAGTACTTC,CAWSVAQVYEQYF
TRBJ1-5,-,TRBV19,-,TGTGCCAGTAACACCGCCTATCAGCCCCAGCATTTT,CASNTAYQPQHF
TRBJ1-5,-,TRBV18,few,TGTGCCAGCTCCCGGGACAAGTATAGCAATCAGCCCCAGCATTTT,CASSRDKYSNQPQHF
TRBJ2-5,-,TRBV30,-,TGTGCCTGGAGTCCCGACAGGTTCGGGGAGACCCAGTACTTC,CAWSPDRFGETQYF
TRBJ2-1,TRBD2,TRBV27,-,TGTGCCAGCACGGGACTAGCGGGGTACAATGAGCAGTTCTTC,CASTGLAGYNEQFF